The clone carrying this TCR beta chain was counted ten times or more. V gave up 11 bases and J gave up 6 bases, with 13 bases separating them. The length of the CDR3 is 11 residues. The germline gives CDR1 ENHRY, CDR2 SYGVKD. The source of the sample is a study of T-cell reconstitution after alpha-beta-depleted transplantation in children. Using unique molecular identifiers, the investigators prepared the TCRbeta library. TCRdb analysed the PCR reads with MiXCR anew, one entry per CDR3 protein. Of just under 150,000 distinct CDR3 sequences listed, 8% to 10% are singletons. The TCR comes from a female patient aged 2-10 years who had a stem cell transplant for congenital amegakaryocytic thrombocytopenia, so the T cells may come from the graft donor. The rearrangement links TRBV10-3 to TRBJ1-2, with D possibly matching TRBD1 (5 bases). The sequences come from PBMCs, mostly from graft donor cells, collected 180 days after TCRalphabeta/CD19-depleted stem cell transplant. CDR3 nucleotides: TGTGCCTCCGCCCGGGACGATGGCTACACCTTC. Amino acid sequence: CASARDDGYTF.